The next 15 T cell receptor beta chains were all read from a single sample in a study of T-cell reconstitution after alpha-beta-depleted transplantation in children. The TCRbeta library incorporated unique molecular identifiers. TCRdb analysed the PCR reads with MiXCR anew, one entry per CDR3 protein. In the table there are approximately 420,000 distinct CDR3 sequences, around 9.9% of which are singletons. Sequencing was performed on PBMCs from the stem cell graft donor, taken from the stem cell graft. Every receptor here comes from a human donor who donated a stem cell graft to a child with acute myeloid leukemia.

The CDR3, as DNA: TGTGCCAGCAGCTTTGGGGGTGGGAGTACCCGCCAAGAGACCCAGTACTTC. Translation: CASSFGGGSTRQETQYF. The V and J genes are TRBV11-2 and TRBJ2-5, with D tentatively TRBD1 or TRBD2 (5 bases each). Per the germline V gene, CDR1 is SGHAT and CDR2 is FQNNGV. The CDR3 runs to 17 residues. V was trimmed by 3 bases and J by 1 base, leaving 18 bases between them. The full variable domain, rest sourced from reference TRBV11-2 and TRBJ2-5, is EAGVAQSPRYKIIEKRQSVAFWCNPISGHATLYWYQQILGQGPKLLIQFQNNGVVDDSQLPKDRFSAERLKGVDSTLKIQPAKLEDSAVYLCASSFGGGSTRQETQYFGPGTRLLVL.

There are a few counts of this clonotype. V is TRBV7-2 and J is TRBJ2-1; 7 nucleotides match TRBD2. The CDR3 contains 14 residues. Germline lookup yields CDR1 SGHTA and CDR2 FQGNSA. Trimming took 1 base from V and 12 from J; bases not matched to a gene: 9. The CDR3 nucleotides read TGTGCCAGCAGCTTAGATTTGGGGCGGGGGTGGCAGTTCTTC. Protein: CASSLDLGRGWQFF. The variable domain in full, with the rest retrieved from reference TRBV7-2 and TRBJ2-1, is GAGVSQSPSNKVTEKGKDVELRCDPISGHTALYWYRQSLGQGLEFLIYFQGNSAPDKSGLPSDRFSAERTGGSVSTLTIQRTQQEDSAVYLCASSLDLGRGWQFFGPGTRLTVL.

The chain combines TRBV27 with TRBJ2-3, with 7 bases identical to TRBD1. The CDR3 has 17 residues. V shed 6 bases and J 0 bases; nucleotides not matched to a gene: 12. In germline, CDR1 is MNHEY, CDR2 SMNVEV (reference sequence). CDR3 protein: CASRRLQGRTSTDTQYF. In nucleotides, the CDR3 is TGTGCCAGCAGGAGACTACAGGGGCGGACTAGCACAGATACGCAGTATTTT.

The chain carries TRBV18 and TRBJ2-3; D ambiguous. The CDR3 totals 15 residues. Trimming removed 5 bases from V and 2 bases from J, with 14 bases in between. The germline gives CDR1 KGHSH, CDR2 LQKENI. The CDR3 DNA is TGTGCCAGCTCAAAAACACGGGCCCACACAGATACGCAGTATTTT. Translation gives CASSKTRAHTDTQYF. The variable domain in full, completed from reference TRBV18 and TRBJ2-3, reads NAGVMQNPRHLVRRRGQEARLRCSPMKGHSHVYWYRQLPEEGLKFMVYLQKENIIDESGMPKERFSAEFPKEGPSILRIQQVVRGDSAAYFCASSKTRAHTDTQYFGPGTRLTVL.

There are many counts of this clonotype. The chain is built from TRBV3-1 and TRBJ1-5; TRBD1 might be the D (5 bases). The CDR3 is 14 amino acids. CDR1 is LGHDT and CDR2 is YNNKEL in the germline V gene (reference sequence). The ends were cut back, 4 bases at V and 7 bases at J, with 14 bases in the middle. Here the CDR3 reads CASSRGTGGQPQHF. The CDR3 bases are TGTGCCAGCAGCCGCGGGACCGGCGGGCAGCCCCAGCATTTT. Full variable domain (outside the CDR3, taken from reference TRBV3-1 and TRBJ1-5): DTAVSQTPKYLVTQMGNDKSIKCEQNLGHDTMYWYKQDSKKFLKIMFSYNNKELIINETVPNRFSPKSPDKAHLNLHINSLELGDSAVYFCASSRGTGGQPQHFGDGTRLSIL.

The CDR3 coding sequence is TGCAGCGTCCCAGGGCTGCAAGAGACCCAGTACTTC. It translates to CSVPGLQETQYF. The V and J genes are TRBV29-1 and TRBJ2-5; a weak D match, TRBD1 (5 bases). The CDR3 extends over 12 amino acids. Trimming took off 6 bases at V and 2 bases at J, with 10 bases between the two ends. The germline CDR1 and CDR2 sequences are SQVTM and ANQGSEA.

The table lists this clonotype with many counts. CDR3 loop: CASSSPGQLYGYTF. CDR3 coding DNA: TGCGCCAGCAGCTCGCCGGGACAGCTTTATGGCTACACCTTC. This chain joins TRBV5-1 and TRBJ1-2; 7 bases fit TRBD1. The trim removed 3 bases at V and 5 bases at J, leaving 7 bases unmatched. The CDR3 has 14 amino acids. Germline CDR1 reads SGHRS; CDR2 reads YFSETQ.

This clonotype showed up just a few times. The chain combines TRBV5-1 with TRBJ1-1; unclear D gene. CDR1 and CDR2 from the germline V gene are SGHRS and YFSETQ. The CDR3 runs 16 residues. V lost 0 bases and J lost 0, with 12 bases in between. The CDR3 DNA sequence: TGCGCCAGCAGCTTGGTCCAAGGGATGATGAACACTGAAGCTTTCTTT. The encoded protein is CASSLVQGMMNTEAFF.

This clonotype was seen repeatedly, ten times or more. J is TRBJ2-7 and V is TRBV3-1; 12 nucleotides align to TRBD2. The CDR3 has 17 residues. Germline values: CDR1 LGHDT, CDR2 YNNKEL (reference sequence). V trimming: 4 bases; J trimming: 6 bases; junction bases outside the gene matches: 13. CDR3 coding DNA: TGTGCCAGCAGCCCCAGGGCCTCTAGCGGGAGGGAGAGCGAGCAGTACTTC. Protein sequence: CASSPRASSGRESEQYF.

This clonotype was picked up many times. One junction end does not reproduce the germline sequence, and a read error may be involved. The chain couples TRBV5-1 to TRBJ2-1; D ambiguous. The CDR3 consists of 13 residues. Germline V gene sequence: CDR1 SGHRS, CDR2 YFSETQ. This CDR3 is CASSLLAYNEQFF. The CDR3 DNA follows: TGTGCCAGCAGCTTATTGGCCTACAATGAGCAGTTCTTC.

The table lists this clonotype with many counts. This chain connects TRBV27 to TRBJ2-5, with 8 bases fitting TRBD1. Germline CDR1 is MNHEY and CDR2 is SMNVEV (reference sequence). V shed 5 bases, J shed 4 bases, and the junction held 9 bases outside the gene matches. The CDR3 contains 15 residues. As DNA, the CDR3 is TGTGCCAGCAGTGCGGGGACAGGCACTAGAGAGACCCAGTACTTC. It specifies CASSAGTGTRETQYF.

This clonotype came up many times. Germline is not matched at one junction end, which may reflect a read error. The chain recombines TRBV5-1 with TRBJ2-3; D may match TRBD1 or TRBD2 (5 bases each). Germline CDR1 is SGHRS and CDR2 is YFSETQ. CDR3 length: 15 residues. CDR3 protein: CASSLGAGSTDTQYF. The CDR3 bases are TGTGCCAGCAGCTTAGGGGCGGGCAGCACAGATACGCAGTATTTT.

This clonotype was seen ten or more times. The rearrangement links TRBV6-5 to TRBJ2-7; D might be TRBD2 (6 bases). Germline V gene sequence: CDR1 MNHEY, CDR2 SVGAGI. V lost 9 bases and J lost 9, with 27 bases in between. The CDR3 totals 15 residues. This chain's CDR3 is CASASEGGTDLMQYF. The CDR3, as DNA: TGTGCCAGTGCGTCTGAGGGCGGGACGGACTTGATGCAGTACTTC.

This chain connects TRBV7-2 to TRBJ2-7; the D gene could be TRBD1 or TRBD2 (6 bases each). This CDR3 has 14 residues. The ends were cut back, 5 bases at V and 4 bases at J, with 15 bases in the middle. Germline CDR1 reads SGHTA; CDR2 reads FQGNSA. CDR3 nucleotides: TGTGCCAGCAGCCCTAGGGGGGCGCATTACGAGCAGTACTTC. Translating it yields CASSPRGAHYEQYF.

The table lists this clonotype with a few counts. V is TRBV20-1 and J is TRBJ1-5; 7 bases are a match to TRBD1. With V trimmed by 6 bases and J by 3 bases, 14 bases remained unmatched. The CDR3 totals 16 residues. Germline loops: CDR1 DFQATT, CDR2 SNEGSKA (reference sequence). The CDR3 loop reads CSATPNRGSFNQPQHF. In nucleotides, the CDR3 is TGCAGTGCAACCCCGAACAGGGGCTCCTTCAATCAGCCCCAGCATTTT.